Reported below is one T cell receptor beta chain. This sample was taken from a study of shared clonotypes between healthy human individuals. This CDR3 has 15 amino acids. V lost 0 bases and J lost 4; bases outside the gene matches: 5. The germline gives CDR1 SGHAT, CDR2 FQNNGV. Method: immunoSEQ multiplex PCR; TCRdb's copy keeps in-frame clones and lacks some. The sample has over 400,000 clones, almost 80% seen once. This rearrangement joins TRBV11-2 to TRBJ2-7; the match to TRBD2 covers 8 bases. This sequence originates from a woman aged 40 to 55 in good health. Some clones in this sample may be carry-over from other donors' samples. Sequencing input: PBMCs. Here the CDR3 reads CASSLEAGVLYEQYF. CDR3 in DNA: TGTGCCAGCAGCTTAGAAGCGGGAGTCTTGTACGAGCAGTACTTC.